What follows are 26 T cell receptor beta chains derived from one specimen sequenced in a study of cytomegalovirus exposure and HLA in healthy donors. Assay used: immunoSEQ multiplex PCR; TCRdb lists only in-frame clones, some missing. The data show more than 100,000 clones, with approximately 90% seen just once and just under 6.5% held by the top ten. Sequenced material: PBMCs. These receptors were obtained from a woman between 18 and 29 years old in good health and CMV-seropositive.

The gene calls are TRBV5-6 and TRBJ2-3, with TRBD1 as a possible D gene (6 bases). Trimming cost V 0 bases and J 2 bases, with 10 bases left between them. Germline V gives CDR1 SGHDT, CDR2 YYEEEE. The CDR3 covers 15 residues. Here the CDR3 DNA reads TGTGCCAGCAGCTTGGGGACAGTGAACACAGATACGCAGTATTTT. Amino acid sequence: CASSLGTVNTDTQYF.

This chain's CDR3 is CASSVGEWRESYEQYF. CDR3 nucleotide sequence: TGTGCCAGCAGTGTCGGGGAGTGGCGGGAGAGCTACGAGCAGTACTTC. J is TRBJ2-7 and V is TRBV28; 7 nucleotides match TRBD2. Germline CDR1 is MDHEN and CDR2 is SYDVKM. The CDR3 is 16 residues long. V shed 5 bases and J 3 bases; nucleotides not matched to a gene: 13.

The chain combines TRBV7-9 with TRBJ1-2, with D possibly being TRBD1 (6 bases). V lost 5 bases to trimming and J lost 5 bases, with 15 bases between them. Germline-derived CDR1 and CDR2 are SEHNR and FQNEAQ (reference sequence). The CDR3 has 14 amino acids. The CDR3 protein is CASSLDRQAYGYTF. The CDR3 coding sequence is TGTGCCAGCAGCCTTGACAGGCAAGCATATGGCTACACCTTC.

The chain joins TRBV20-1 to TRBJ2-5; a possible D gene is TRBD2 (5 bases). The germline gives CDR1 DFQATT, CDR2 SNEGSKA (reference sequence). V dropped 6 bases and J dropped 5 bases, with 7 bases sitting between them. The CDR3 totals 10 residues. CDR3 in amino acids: CSAQRETQYF. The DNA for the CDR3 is TGCAGTGCCCAGCGGGAGACCCAGTACTTC.

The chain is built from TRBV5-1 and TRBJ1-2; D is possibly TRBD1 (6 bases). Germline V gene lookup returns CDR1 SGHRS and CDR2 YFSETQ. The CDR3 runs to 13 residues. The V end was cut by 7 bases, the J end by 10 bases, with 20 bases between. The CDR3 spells CASGGGGNSAYTF. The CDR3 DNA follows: TGCGCCAGCGGAGGGGGGGGTAACTCTGCCTACACCTTC.

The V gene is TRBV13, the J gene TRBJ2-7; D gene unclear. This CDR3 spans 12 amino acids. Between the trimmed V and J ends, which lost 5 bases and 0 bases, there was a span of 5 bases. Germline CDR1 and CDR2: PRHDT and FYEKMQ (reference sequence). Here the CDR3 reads CASSPSSYEQYF. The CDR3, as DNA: TGTGCCAGCAGCCCCAGCTCCTACGAGCAGTACTTC.

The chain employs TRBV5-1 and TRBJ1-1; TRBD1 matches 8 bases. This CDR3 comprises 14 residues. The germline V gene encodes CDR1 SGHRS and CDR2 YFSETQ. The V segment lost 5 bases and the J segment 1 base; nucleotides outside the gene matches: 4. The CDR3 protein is CASRPGGRNTEAFF. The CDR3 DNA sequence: TGCGCCAGCAGACCAGGGGGCAGGAACACTGAAGCTTTCTTT.

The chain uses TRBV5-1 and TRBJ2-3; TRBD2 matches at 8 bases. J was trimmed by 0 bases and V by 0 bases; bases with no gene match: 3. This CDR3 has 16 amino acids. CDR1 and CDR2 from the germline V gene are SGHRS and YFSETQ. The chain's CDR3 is CASSLEPSGSTDTQYF. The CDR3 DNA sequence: TGCGCCAGCAGCTTGGAGCCTAGCGGGAGCACAGATACGCAGTATTTT.

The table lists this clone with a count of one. CDR3: CASRTDRGDGYTF. The CDR3 region has the DNA TGCGCCAGCAGAACCGACAGGGGAGATGGCTACACCTTC. This rearrangement joins TRBV5-1 to TRBJ1-2; 8 bases fit TRBD1. The CDR3 runs 13 residues. From germline, CDR1 is SGHRS and CDR2 YFSETQ. The junction had 6 bases not matched to a gene; V was cut back by 5 bases and J by 6 bases.

The CDR3 nucleotides read TGTGCCAGCACCAACCCGATCCCGTACAGGGGATTGGATGAAAAACTGTTTTTT. It encodes CASTNPIPYRGLDEKLFF. The chain links TRBV21-1 to TRBJ1-4; the table's D call of TRBD1 was not tested on the DNA. TRBV21-1 is an annotated pseudogene. This CDR3 contains 18 residues.

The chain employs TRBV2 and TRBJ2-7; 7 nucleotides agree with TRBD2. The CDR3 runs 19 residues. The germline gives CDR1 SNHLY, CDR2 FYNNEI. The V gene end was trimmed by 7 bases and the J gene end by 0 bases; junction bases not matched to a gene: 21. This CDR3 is CASITEGRELLLSSYEQYF. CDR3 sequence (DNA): TGTGCCAGCATAACCGAGGGGCGGGAGCTCTTACTTTCCTCCTACGAGCAGTACTTC. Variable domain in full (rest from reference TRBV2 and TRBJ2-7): EPEVTQTPSHQVTQMGQEVILRCVPISNHLYFYWYRQILGQKVEFLVSFYNNEISEKSEIFDDQFSVERPDGSNFTLKIRSTKLEDSAMYFCASITEGRELLLSSYEQYFGPGTRLTVT.

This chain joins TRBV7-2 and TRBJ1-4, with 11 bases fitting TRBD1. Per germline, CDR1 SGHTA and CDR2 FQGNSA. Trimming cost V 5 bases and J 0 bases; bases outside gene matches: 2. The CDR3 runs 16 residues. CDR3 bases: TGTGCCAGCAGCCCGGGACAGGGGGCAACTAATGAAAAACTGTTTTTT. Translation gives CASSPGQGATNEKLFF.

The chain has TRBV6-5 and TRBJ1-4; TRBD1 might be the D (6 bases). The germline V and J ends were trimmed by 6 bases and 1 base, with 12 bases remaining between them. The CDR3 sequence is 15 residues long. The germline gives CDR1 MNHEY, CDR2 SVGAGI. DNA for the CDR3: TGTGCCAGCAGCTCAACGGGACAAACTAATGAAAAACTGTTTTTT. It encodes CASSSTGQTNEKLFF.

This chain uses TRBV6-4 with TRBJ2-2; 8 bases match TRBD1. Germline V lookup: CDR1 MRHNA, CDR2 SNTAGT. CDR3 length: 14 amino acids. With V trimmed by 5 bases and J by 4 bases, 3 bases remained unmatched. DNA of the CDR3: TGTGCCAGCAGTCCACAGGGGGGCACCGGGGAGCTGTTTTTT. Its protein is CASSPQGGTGELFF.

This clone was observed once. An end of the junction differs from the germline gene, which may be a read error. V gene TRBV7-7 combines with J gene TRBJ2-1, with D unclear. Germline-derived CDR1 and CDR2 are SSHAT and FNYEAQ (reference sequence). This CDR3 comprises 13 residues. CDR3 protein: CASSLALYNEQFF. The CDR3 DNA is TGTGCTAGCAGCTTAGCCCTCTACAATGAGCAGTTCTTC.

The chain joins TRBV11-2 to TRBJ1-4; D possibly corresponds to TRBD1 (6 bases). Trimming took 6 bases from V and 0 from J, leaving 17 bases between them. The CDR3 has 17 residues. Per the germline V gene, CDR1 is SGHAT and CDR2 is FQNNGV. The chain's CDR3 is CASRITTGRATNEKLFF. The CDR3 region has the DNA TGTGCCAGCAGGATAACTACAGGGAGAGCAACTAATGAAAAACTGTTTTTT.

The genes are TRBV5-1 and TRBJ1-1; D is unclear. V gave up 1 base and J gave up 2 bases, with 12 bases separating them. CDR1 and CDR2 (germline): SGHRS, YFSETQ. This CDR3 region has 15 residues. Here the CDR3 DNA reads TGCGCCAGCAGCTTGCGAGTCCCGGGAAACACTGAAGCTTTCTTT. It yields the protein CASSLRVPGNTEAFF.

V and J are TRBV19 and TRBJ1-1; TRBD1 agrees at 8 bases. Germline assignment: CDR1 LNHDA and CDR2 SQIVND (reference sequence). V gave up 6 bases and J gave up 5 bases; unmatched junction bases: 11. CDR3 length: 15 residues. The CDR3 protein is CASSNRRTGKTEAFF. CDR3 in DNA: TGTGCCAGTAGCAACAGAAGGACAGGGAAAACTGAAGCTTTCTTT.

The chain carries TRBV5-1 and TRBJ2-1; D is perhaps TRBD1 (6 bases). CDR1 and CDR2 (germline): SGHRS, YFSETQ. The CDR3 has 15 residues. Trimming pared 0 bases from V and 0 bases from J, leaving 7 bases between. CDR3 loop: CASSLEQGSYNEQFF. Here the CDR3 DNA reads TGCGCCAGCAGCTTGGAACAGGGCTCCTACAATGAGCAGTTCTTC.

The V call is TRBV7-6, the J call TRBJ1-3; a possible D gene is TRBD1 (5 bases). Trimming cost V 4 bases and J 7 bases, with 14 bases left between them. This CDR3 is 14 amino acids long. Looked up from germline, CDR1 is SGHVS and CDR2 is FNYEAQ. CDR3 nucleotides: TGTGCCAGCAGCTACTCCGGGACTCGGAACACCATATATTTT. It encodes CASSYSGTRNTIYF.

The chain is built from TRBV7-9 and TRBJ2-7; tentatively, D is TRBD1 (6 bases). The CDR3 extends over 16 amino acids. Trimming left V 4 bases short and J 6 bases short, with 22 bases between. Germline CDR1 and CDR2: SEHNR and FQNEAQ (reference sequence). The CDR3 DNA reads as TGTGCCAGCAGCTCCCCGTATACCCAGGGGACGGGCGAGCAGTACTTC. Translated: CASSSPYTQGTGEQYF. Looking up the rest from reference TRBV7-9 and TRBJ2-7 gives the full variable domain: DTGVSQNPRHKITKRGQNVTFRCDPISEHNRLYWYRQTLGQGPEFLTYFQNEAQLEKSRLLSDRFSAERPKGSFSTLEIQRTEQGDSAMYLCASSSPYTQGTGEQYFGPGTRLTVT.

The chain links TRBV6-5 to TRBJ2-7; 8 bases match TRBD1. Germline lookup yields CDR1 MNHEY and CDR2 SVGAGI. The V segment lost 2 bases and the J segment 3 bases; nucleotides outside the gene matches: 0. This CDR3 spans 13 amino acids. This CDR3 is CASSYDRGYEQYF. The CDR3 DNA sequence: TGTGCCAGCAGTTACGACAGGGGCTACGAGCAGTACTTC.

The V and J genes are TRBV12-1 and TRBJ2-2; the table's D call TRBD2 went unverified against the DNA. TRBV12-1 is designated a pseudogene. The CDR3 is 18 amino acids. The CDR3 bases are TGTGCCAGCAGCTCGAAGACAACTAGCGGACCGAACACCGGGGAGCTGTTTTTT. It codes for CASSSKTTSGPNTGELFF.

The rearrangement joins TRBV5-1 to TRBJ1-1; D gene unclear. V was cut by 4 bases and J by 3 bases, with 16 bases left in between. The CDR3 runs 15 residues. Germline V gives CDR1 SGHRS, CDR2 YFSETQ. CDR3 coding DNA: TGCGCCAGCAGCCTCGGGCCTCGGCGGGACACTGAAGCTTTCTTT. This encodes CASSLGPRRDTEAFF.

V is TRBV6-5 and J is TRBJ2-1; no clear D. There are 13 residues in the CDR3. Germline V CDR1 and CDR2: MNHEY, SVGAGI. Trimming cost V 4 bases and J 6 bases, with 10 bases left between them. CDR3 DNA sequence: TGTGCCAGCAGTTTCACGTACGGCAATGAGCAGTTCTTC. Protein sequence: CASSFTYGNEQFF.

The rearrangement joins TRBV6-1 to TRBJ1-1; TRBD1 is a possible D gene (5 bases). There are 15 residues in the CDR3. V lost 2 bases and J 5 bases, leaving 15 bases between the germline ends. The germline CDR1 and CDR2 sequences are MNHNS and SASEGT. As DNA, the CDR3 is TGTGCCAGCAGTGAAATGCGGGGGAAAGAGACTGAAGCTTTCTTT. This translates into CASSEMRGKETEAFF.